The 32 T cell receptor beta chains below all came from one sample that was sequenced in a study of control samples from healthy donors and cancer patients. Repertoires were generated with immunoSEQ multiplex PCR, while TCRdb's copy carries only in-frame clones and drops some. Among fewer than 90,000 clones listed, roughly 84% were seen once. Sequenced input: blood. These receptors originate from a woman aged 50 to 65 in good health.

The rearrangement uses TRBV6-6 and TRBJ2-1; 7 bases match TRBD1. The trim removed 5 bases at V and 10 bases at J, leaving 8 bases unmatched. Germline assignment: CDR1 MNHNY and CDR2 SVGAGI (reference sequence). The CDR3 spans 13 residues. The DNA of the CDR3 is TGTGCCAGCAGTCCCCCCCCGGGACAGGAGCAGTTCTTC. Residues: CASSPPPGQEQFF.

The chain employs TRBV5-4 and TRBJ1-6; D remains ambiguous. The germline V gene has CDR1 SGHNT and CDR2 YYREEE (reference sequence). Trimming cost V 1 base and J 7 bases, with 9 bases left between them. The CDR3 consists of 14 residues. The CDR3 DNA is TGTGCCAGCAGCTTGTGGGGTCAAAATTCACCCCTCCACTTT. This encodes CASSLWGQNSPLHF.

J is TRBJ2-7 and V is TRBV5-1, with 8 bases that match TRBD2. Germline lookup yields CDR1 SGHRS and CDR2 YFSETQ. This CDR3 is 16 amino acids long. The ends lost 0 bases at V and 3 bases at J; junction bases unmatched: 8. The CDR3 here is CASSLGTSGGFYEQYF. In nucleotides, the CDR3 is TGCGCCAGCAGCTTGGGTACCAGCGGGGGATTCTACGAGCAGTACTTC.

This chain uses TRBV19 with TRBJ1-6, with 7 bases identical to TRBD1. Germline V lookup: CDR1 LNHDA, CDR2 SQIVND (reference sequence). The CDR3 is made up of 13 amino acids. The V gene end was trimmed by 6 bases and the J gene end by 8 bases; junction bases not matched to a gene: 4. The CDR3 DNA sequence: TGTGCCAGTAGCGACGACAGGGATTCACCCCTCCACTTT. Protein sequence: CASSDDRDSPLHF.

The chain links TRBV10-2 to TRBJ2-7; 8 nucleotides line up with TRBD2. The length of the CDR3 is 13 residues. Losses at the gene ends were 5 bases for V and 2 bases for J; bases not matched to a gene: 2. CDR1 and CDR2 from the germline V gene are WSHSY and SAAADI. The CDR3 spells CASSSGGAYEQYF. The CDR3 nucleotides are TGCGCCAGCAGTAGCGGGGGAGCCTACGAGCAGTACTTC.

The gene calls are TRBV20-1 and TRBJ2-7, with D possibly matching TRBD1 (5 bases). V lost 3 bases and J lost 2, with 11 bases in between. CDR1 and CDR2 (germline): DFQATT, SNEGSKA (reference sequence). The CDR3 contains 13 residues. The CDR3 reads CSASNVGPYEQYF. The CDR3 coding sequence is TGCAGTGCTAGTAACGTGGGGCCCTACGAGCAGTACTTC.

The rearrangement links TRBV25-1 to TRBJ1-3, with TRBD1 identical over 7 bases. The germline V gene has CDR1 MGHDK and CDR2 SYGVNS. There are 13 residues in the CDR3. V trimming: 9 bases; J trimming: 4 bases; junction bases outside the gene matches: 6. CDR3 protein: CARPPGQGNTIYF. CDR3 sequence (DNA): TGTGCCAGACCTCCGGGACAGGGAAACACCATATATTTT. Full variable domain (rest looked up from reference TRBV25-1 and TRBJ1-3): EADIYQTPRYLVIGTGKKITLECSQTMGHDKMYWYQQDPGMELHLIHYSYGVNSTEKGDLSSESTVSRIRTEHFPLTLESARPSHTSQYLCARPPGQGNTIYFGEGSWLTVV.

The V gene is TRBV6-6, the J gene TRBJ1-1, with 9 bases that match TRBD1. The CDR3 covers 16 residues. V was clipped by 4 bases and J by 4 bases; unmatched bases: 10. CDR1 and CDR2 (germline): MNHNY, SVGAGI (reference sequence). The CDR3 is CASSLRGTGSLTEAFF. The CDR3 coding sequence is TGTGCCAGCAGTTTAAGGGGGACAGGGTCACTCACTGAAGCTTTCTTT.

The rearrangement joins TRBV3-1 (or the pseudogene TRBV3-2) to TRBJ2-3; D may be TRBD1 or TRBD2 (6 bases each). The V end lost 3 bases, the J end lost 6 bases, and 16 bases lay between the germline ends. CDR1 is LGHDT, CDR2 YNNKEL, per germline (reference sequence). This CDR3 contains 15 residues. The CDR3 coding sequence is TGTGCCAGCAGCCACCCGAGGGGGGCGGAGGATACGCAGTATTTT. It translates to CASSHPRGAEDTQYF.

The CDR3 loop reads CASSTGLQKLFF. The CDR3 nucleotides read TGTGCCAGTAGTACCGGACTACAAAAACTGTTTTTT. V is TRBV19 and J is TRBJ1-4; D gene unclear. Germline V CDR1 and CDR2: LNHDA, SQIVND (reference sequence). V was clipped by 4 bases and J by 9 bases, with 9 bases between them. The CDR3 covers 12 residues.

This chain joins TRBV5-4 and TRBJ2-3; tentatively, D is TRBD1 (6 bases). Germline CDR1 reads SGHNT; CDR2 reads YYREEE (reference sequence). Between the trimmed V and J ends, which lost 4 bases and 4 bases, there was a span of 13 bases. This CDR3 has 14 residues. The CDR3 protein is CASSKSQGPDTQYF. The CDR3 region has the DNA TGTGCCAGCAGCAAGTCTCAGGGGCCAGATACGCAGTATTTT.

This clone is a singleton in its sample. This sequence joins TRBV7-2 and TRBJ1-2, with D perhaps TRBD1 (5 bases). This CDR3 is built from 13 residues. The V gene lost 4 bases and the J gene lost 3 bases, with 9 bases spanning the gap. The germline CDR1 and CDR2 sequences are SGHTA and FQGNSA. CDR3 sequence: CASSSGPYYGYTF. The CDR3 bases are TGTGCCAGCAGCTCGGGACCATACTATGGCTACACCTTC.

This clone is a singleton in its sample. The chain combines TRBV21-1 with TRBJ2-7; TRBD2, the table's D call, was not compared with the DNA. TRBV21-1 is deemed a pseudogene. The CDR3 is made up of 20 amino acids. The CDR3 sequence: CASSKVIGSLGLPHHYEQYF. For the CDR3, the DNA is TGTGCCAGCAGCAAAGTCATCGGGAGTCTCGGACTACCTCACCACTACGAGCAGTACTTC.

This clone came up a few times. This rearrangement joins TRBV18 to TRBJ2-3, with 10 positions matching TRBD2. This CDR3 region has 17 residues. V gave up 2 bases and J gave up 3 bases; unmatched junction bases: 8. Germline CDR1 is KGHSH and CDR2 is LQKENI. In DNA, the CDR3 is TGTGCCAGCTCACCAGCAGCGGGGGGGCGTTGGACAGATACGCAGTATTTT. It codes for CASSPAAGGRWTDTQYF.

This chain links TRBV5-6 with TRBJ1-6, with TRBD1 identical over 7 bases. Germline trimming cut 5 bases from V and 7 bases from J; bases unmatched to any gene: 6. Germline V lookup: CDR1 SGHDT, CDR2 YYEEEE. CDR3 size: 14 residues. The CDR3 here is CASSSDRANSPLHF. DNA for the CDR3: TGTGCCAGCAGTTCCGACAGGGCAAATTCACCCCTCCACTTT.

The rearrangement uses TRBV3-1 (or the pseudogene TRBV3-2) and TRBJ1-4; D remains unclear. Germline V gene sequence: CDR1 LGHDT, CDR2 YNNKEL (reference sequence). V was trimmed by 1 base and J by 1 base, leaving 10 bases between them. The CDR3 contains 16 residues. The CDR3 loop reads CASSQALRRTNEKLFF. The CDR3 DNA follows: TGTGCCAGCAGCCAAGCCCTCAGGAGAACTAATGAAAAACTGTTTTTT.

J is TRBJ1-1 and V is TRBV7-9; D might be TRBD1 (6 bases). The CDR3 has 14 residues. In germline, CDR1 is SEHNR, CDR2 FQNEAQ (reference sequence). The V gene lost 1 base and the J gene lost 4 bases, with 10 bases spanning the gap. CDR3: CASSLGGGSTEAFF. The CDR3 region has the DNA TGTGCCAGCAGCTTAGGAGGGGGTAGCACTGAAGCTTTCTTT. The full variable domain, completed using reference TRBV7-9 and TRBJ1-1, is DTGVSQNPRHKITKRGQNVTFRCDPISEHNRLYWYRQTLGQGPEFLTYFQNEAQLEKSRLLSDRFSAERPKGSFSTLEIQRTEQGDSAMYLCASSLGGGSTEAFFGQGTRLTVV.

This rearrangement joins TRBV6-5 to TRBJ2-2; TRBD2 might be the D (6 bases). CDR1 is MNHEY, CDR2 SVGAGI, per germline. This CDR3 region has 13 residues. V lost 8 bases and J lost 7, with 14 bases in between. CDR3 coding DNA: TGTGCCAGCTCTACTAGCCCGCTCGGGGAGCTGTTTTTT. It codes for CASSTSPLGELFF.

The V call is TRBV7-7, the J call TRBJ1-1; D remains unclear. Germline CDR1 and CDR2: SSHAT and FNYEAQ (reference sequence). Between the trimmed V and J ends, which lost 1 base and 7 bases, there was a span of 10 bases. The CDR3 covers 13 residues. The CDR3 DNA sequence: TGTGCCAGCAGCTTAGGCCCTCACAGTGAAGCTTTCTTT. Translated: CASSLGPHSEAFF.

The J gene is TRBJ2-7, the V gene TRBV27; 11 nucleotides match TRBD1. V dropped 7 bases and J dropped 3; count of bases not matched to a gene: 11. From germline, CDR1 is MNHEY and CDR2 SMNVEV (reference sequence). CDR3 length: 16 amino acids. The CDR3 spells CASTGRGTGGLYEQYF. The CDR3 nucleotides read TGTGCCAGCACCGGAAGGGGGACAGGGGGTCTCTACGAGCAGTACTTC.

The chain joins TRBV4-1 to TRBJ2-7; 9 bases match TRBD2. This CDR3 spans 16 amino acids. From germline, CDR1 is MGHRA and CDR2 YSYEKL. Trimming removed 2 bases from V and 7 bases from J; junction bases left unmatched: 12. The CDR3 coding sequence is TGCGCCAGCAGCCAAATGTTTGTTAGCGGGGGTGGGGAGCAGTACTTC. It specifies CASSQMFVSGGGEQYF.

The sample holds a few counts of this clone. The rearrangement uses TRBV9 and TRBJ2-2; the match to TRBD2 covers 8 bases. The CDR3 runs 14 residues. Trimming took 4 bases from V and 5 from J; bases not matched to a gene: 4. Per the germline V gene, CDR1 is SGDLS and CDR2 is YYNGEE. This CDR3 is CASSSRLATGELFF. The CDR3 region has the DNA TGTGCCAGCAGCTCCCGACTAGCGACCGGGGAGCTGTTTTTT.

This clone was detected once. This chain links TRBV5-1 with TRBJ1-4; D gene ambiguous. V lost 3 bases to trimming and J lost 8 bases, with 14 bases between them. The CDR3 is 14 amino acids. Germline CDR1 is SGHRS and CDR2 is YFSETQ. CDR3 sequence reads: CASSSLDGGEKLFF. The DNA for the CDR3 is TGCGCCAGCAGCTCCTTGGACGGAGGGGAAAAACTGTTTTTT.

This sequence joins TRBV2 and TRBJ1-5, with D perhaps matching TRBD1 (5 bases). The CDR3 is 15 amino acids. Germline values: CDR1 SNHLY, CDR2 FYNNEI. Trimming removed 4 bases from V and 0 bases from J, with 10 bases in between. CDR3 amino acids: CASSGDPNSNQPQHF. The DNA of the CDR3 is TGTGCCAGCAGTGGGGACCCTAATAGCAATCAGCCCCAGCATTTT.

The chain joins TRBV18 to TRBJ2-1; D may be TRBD1 (5 bases). The CDR3 runs to 15 residues. Germline V gives CDR1 KGHSH, CDR2 LQKENI. V shed 2 bases and J shed 4 bases, with 12 bases lying between them. CDR3 sequence reads: CASSPNLQGYNEQFF. In DNA, the CDR3 is TGTGCCAGCTCACCAAATCTGCAGGGTTACAATGAGCAGTTCTTC.

This clone was observed a handful of times. The chain combines TRBV20-1 with TRBJ1-5; D is possibly TRBD1 (5 bases). The V end was cut by 3 bases, the J end by 12 bases, with 12 bases between. Per germline, CDR1 DFQATT and CDR2 SNEGSKA (reference sequence). The CDR3 extends over 11 amino acids. The CDR3 DNA is TGCAGTGCTAGTCGGGACGGAATCCAGCATTTT. Protein sequence: CSASRDGIQHF.

V usage is TRBV27 and J usage is TRBJ1-1; D uncertain. The germline V gene has CDR1 MNHEY and CDR2 SMNVEV (reference sequence). V lost 2 bases and J 1 base, leaving 8 bases between the germline ends. This CDR3 is 14 amino acids long. The CDR3 DNA reads TGTGCCAGCAGTTTAAAGGGTCGGAACACTGAAGCTTTCTTT. Residues: CASSLKGRNTEAFF.

DNA for the CDR3: TGTGCCAGCAGCCTTGGGGTAGGCTACACAGATACGCAGTATTTT. This codes for CASSLGVGYTDTQYF. The chain combines TRBV7-9 with TRBJ2-3; D is ambiguous. Trimming stripped 5 bases from V and 2 bases from J, with 14 bases between. The CDR3 totals 15 residues. In germline, CDR1 is SEHNR, CDR2 FQNEAQ (reference sequence).

For this clone: The same CDR3 can be traced to other DNA sequences in this sample. The chain joins TRBV11-2 to TRBJ1-2; D gene ambiguous. Germline V gene lookup returns CDR1 SGHAT and CDR2 FQNNGV. The CDR3 extends over 13 amino acids. V was cut by 1 base and J by 4 bases, with 7 bases left in between. DNA of the CDR3: TGTGCCAGCAGCTTAGGTGGCAGCTATGGCTACACCTTC. As protein: CASSLGGSYGYTF. Together with reference TRBV11-2 and TRBJ1-2, the CDR3 gives the full variable domain: EAGVAQSPRYKIIEKRQSVAFWCNPISGHATLYWYQQILGQGPKLLIQFQNNGVVDDSQLPKDRFSAERLKGVDSTLKIQPAKLEDSAVYLCASSLGGSYGYTFGSGTRLTVV.

The chain joins TRBV5-4 to TRBJ2-3, with D uncertain. Germline CDR1 reads SGHNT; CDR2 reads YYREEE (reference sequence). This CDR3 is built from 13 residues. The V end was cut by 0 bases, the J end by 8 bases, with 10 bases between. CDR3 in DNA: TGTGCCAGCAGCTTGGGGCCTCCCGGTACGCAGTATTTT. Translated: CASSLGPPGTQYF.

The rearrangement links TRBV7-2 to TRBJ2-3; 8 bases match TRBD1. Trimming at V came to 5 bases and at J to 2 bases, leaving 6 bases not matched to a gene. Per the germline V gene, CDR1 is SGHTA and CDR2 is FQGNSA. The CDR3 sequence is 15 residues long. CDR3 residues: CASSTGGVITDTQYF. CDR3 bases: TGTGCCAGCAGCACAGGGGGTGTCATCACAGATACGCAGTATTTT.

This clone was observed a handful of times. The V and J genes are TRBV7-2 and TRBJ1-2; unclear D gene. The CDR3 covers 13 residues. The germline gives CDR1 SGHTA, CDR2 FQGNSA. The V end lost 5 bases, the J end lost 8 bases, and 15 bases lay between the germline ends. The CDR3 loop is CASSLSGMRGYTF. For the CDR3, the DNA is TGTGCCAGCAGCCTCTCGGGGATGAGGGGCTACACCTTC.